The 3 T cell receptor beta chains presented below share a single source sample, sequenced in a study of T cell clonality in common variable immunodeficiency. Profiling relied on immunoSEQ multiplex PCR, and the TCRdb table lists in-frame clones only, not all of them. The sample was found to contain 35,000 to 50,000 clones, and every one recurs. What was sequenced was peripheral blood mononuclear cells. The receptors come from a person aged 18 to 75 in good health.

This clone was seen only a few times. The sequenced fragment ends 3 residues before the CDR3 boundary, so the rest is inferred from the germline J gene. The chain couples TRBV7-6 to TRBJ1-1, with D unclear. The CDR3 runs to 16 residues. CDR1 SGHVS and CDR2 FNYEAQ come from the germline V gene. The CDR3 sequence is CASSLRLAGVTDTAFF. The sequenced CDR3 bases are TGTGCCAGCAGCCTTCGACTAGCGGGAGTCACAGATACG.

The sample holds a few counts of this clone. CDR3 in amino acids: CASSSGTPFYDYTF. The CDR3 bases that were read are TGTGCCAGCAGCTCCGGGACACCCTTCTACGAC. The genes are TRBV7-9 and TRBJ1-2; a possible D gene is TRBD1 (6 bases). The read is 3 residues too short to cover the CDR3 end, so that end is filled in from the germline J gene. Germline V CDR1 and CDR2: SEHNR, FQNEAQ (reference sequence). This CDR3 comprises 14 residues.

At least ten counts were recorded for this clone. Sequencing ends 3 residues short of the CDR3 end; the germline J gene provides the rest. The chain combines TRBV5-1 with TRBJ2-2; 12 bases match TRBD2. The CDR3 extends over 17 amino acids. With 4 bases clipped from V and 5 bases from J, the junction kept 9 bases outside the gene matches. Germline values: CDR1 SGHRS, CDR2 YFSETQ. The CDR3 sequence is CASSTGTSGSRTGELFF. Incomplete CDR3 DNA: TGCGCCAGCAGCACGGGGACTAGCGGGTCGAGGACCGGGGAG.